This T cell receptor beta chain was recorded in a study of Graves' ophthalmopathy and Graves' hyperthyroidism. General study points: Ophthalmopathy cases were distinguished from stable hyperthyroidism by a 13-signature model, reaching 87.88% sensitivity and roughly 80% specificity.

This clonotype was seen at least ten times. Its matching antigen is unknown. The authors amplified TCR beta CDR3 regions from RNA transcripts. Scientists carried out first-round RT-PCR using HTBI primers and then a second-round multiplex PCR. MiXCR, run by TCRdb on the multiplex PCR reads, gives a single entry per CDR3 protein. The sample includes around 340,000 distinct CDR3 sequences, 17% seen only once; the top ten take roughly 12%. Trimming took 6 bases from V and 8 from J, leaving 22 bases between them. The length of the CDR3 is 16 residues. Germline CDR1 MNHEY, CDR2 SVGEGT. Sequencing was done on a sample of peripheral blood. The V gene is TRBV6-2 or TRBV6-3, the J gene TRBJ2-2; D may be TRBD2 (6 bases). The source is an adult man with Graves' ophthalmopathy. The CDR3 loop reads CASRQSQGLAGGELFF. In DNA form, the CDR3 reads TGTGCCAGCAGACAAAGCCAAGGACTGGCGGGAGGGGAGCTGTTTTTT.